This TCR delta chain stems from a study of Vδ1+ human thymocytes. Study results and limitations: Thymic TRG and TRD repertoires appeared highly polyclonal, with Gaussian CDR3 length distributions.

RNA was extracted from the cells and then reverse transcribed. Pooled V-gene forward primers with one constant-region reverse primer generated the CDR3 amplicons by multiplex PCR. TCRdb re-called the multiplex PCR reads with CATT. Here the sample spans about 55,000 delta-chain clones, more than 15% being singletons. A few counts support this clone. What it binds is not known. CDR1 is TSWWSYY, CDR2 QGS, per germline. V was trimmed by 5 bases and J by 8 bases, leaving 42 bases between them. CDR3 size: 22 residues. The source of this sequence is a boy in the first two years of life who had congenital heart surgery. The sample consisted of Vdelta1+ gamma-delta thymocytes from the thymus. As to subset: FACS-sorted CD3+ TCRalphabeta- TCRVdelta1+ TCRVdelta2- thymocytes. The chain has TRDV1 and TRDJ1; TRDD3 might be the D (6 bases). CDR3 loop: CALGPGTYILTGHASLGTKLIF. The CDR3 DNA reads TGTGCTCTTGGGCCCGGGACCTACATCCTTACTGGGCACGCGTCATTAGGAACAAAACTCATCTTT.